Each of the 31 T cell receptor beta chains below was sequenced from the same sample in a study of blood T cell repertoires in COVID-19. Only in-frame clones appear in the TCRdb table, and some are missing; sequencing was by immunoSEQ multiplex PCR. The sample contains approximately 130,000 clones, more than 75% of which appear only once. Material for sequencing was peripheral blood. These receptors were obtained from a human donor in a cohort sampled during active COVID-19.

The CDR3 loop is CASSLGVAGANVLTF. The CDR3 DNA reads TGCGCCAGCAGCTTGGGCGTCGCTGGGGCCAACGTCCTGACTTTC. The chain is built from TRBV5-1 and TRBJ2-6, with D unclear. Trimming took 0 bases from V and 2 from J, leaving 6 bases between them. Germline values: CDR1 SGHRS, CDR2 YFSETQ. The CDR3 has 15 residues.

The CDR3 spells CASSPGQYYEQYF. The CDR3 region has the DNA TGTGCCAGCTCACCGGGACAGTACTACGAGCAGTACTTC. This rearrangement joins TRBV18 to TRBJ2-7; 7 bases agree with TRBD1. Germline CDR1 KGHSH, CDR2 LQKENI. V trimming: 3 bases; J trimming: 3 bases; junction bases outside the gene matches: 2. The CDR3 is 13 amino acids.

The chain uses TRBV5-1 and TRBJ2-3; weak D call: TRBD1 (6 bases). Trimming cost V 4 bases and J 3 bases, with 15 bases left between them. The CDR3 has 15 residues. The germline CDR1 and CDR2 sequences are SGHRS and YFSETQ. CDR3 loop: CASSTGQPTTDTQYF. The CDR3 coding sequence is TGCGCCAGCAGCACCGGACAGCCAACTACAGATACGCAGTATTTT.

The chain links TRBV2 to TRBJ2-1, with TRBD2 identical over 8 bases. The CDR3 consists of 16 residues. Trimming cost V 5 bases and J 4 bases; bases outside gene matches: 10. The germline gives CDR1 SNHLY, CDR2 FYNNEI. Written as DNA, the CDR3 is TGTGCCAGCAGTCTAACCCTAGCGGGCCCATACAATGAGCAGTTCTTC. This codes for CASSLTLAGPYNEQFF.

This clone was counted a few times. The J gene is TRBJ2-7, the V gene TRBV5-4; D may be TRBD2 (5 bases). V was trimmed by 3 bases and J by 5 bases, leaving 6 bases between them. Germline values: CDR1 SGHNT, CDR2 YYREEE (reference sequence). The CDR3 has 11 residues. The CDR3 DNA reads as TGTGCCAGCAGCTCGGGGAACGAGCAGTACTTC. Residues: CASSSGNEQYF.

The chain recombines TRBV10-3 with TRBJ2-7; 7 bases agree with TRBD1. CDR1 ENHRY and CDR2 SYGVKD come from the germline V gene. The CDR3 is 12 amino acids. Trimming cost V 8 bases and J 1 base; bases outside gene matches: 2. In nucleotides, the CDR3 is TGTGCCATCCGGGACAGTTCCTACGAGCAGTACTTC. This translates into CAIRDSSYEQYF.

The rearrangement joins TRBV29-1 to TRBJ1-1, with 7 bases identical to TRBD1. The CDR3 is 13 residues long. Germline V gene lookup returns CDR1 SQVTM and CDR2 ANQGSEA. Trimming removed 5 bases from V and 1 base from J; junction bases left unmatched: 4. The CDR3 region is CSVFRTGNTEAFF. Written as DNA, the CDR3 is TGCAGCGTTTTTCGGACAGGGAACACTGAAGCTTTCTTT.

This chain connects TRBV2 to TRBJ2-2; tentative D call: TRBD2 (6 bases). V was shortened by 9 bases and J by 5 bases, with 7 bases between the two germline ends. Per germline, CDR1 SNHLY and CDR2 FYNNEI. The CDR3 has 11 amino acids. CDR3 sequence (DNA): TGTGCCAGGGGAGGAACCGGGGAGCTGTTTTTT. Its translation: CARGGTGELFF.

The chain is built from TRBV7-2 and TRBJ2-7; 7 bases are a match to TRBD1. The CDR3 extends over 15 amino acids. The V segment lost 1 base and the J segment 0 bases; nucleotides outside the gene matches: 3. Germline lookup yields CDR1 SGHTA and CDR2 FQGNSA. In DNA, the CDR3 is TGTGCCAGCAGCTTAGAACAGGGGCCCTCCTACGAGCAGTACTTC. Translated: CASSLEQGPSYEQYF.

The chain has TRBV19 and TRBJ2-1, with TRBD2 matching 11 bases. The CDR3 extends over 15 amino acids. V lost 6 bases to trimming and J lost 4 bases; unmatched junction nucleotides: 5. From germline, CDR1 is LNHDA and CDR2 SQIVND (reference sequence). In DNA, the CDR3 is TGTGCCAGTAGGCCTCTAGCGGGGGGTTACAATGAGCAGTTCTTC. This sequence encodes CASRPLAGGYNEQFF.

V usage is TRBV10-3 and J usage is TRBJ2-1, with 11 bases fitting TRBD2. Germline V gene lookup returns CDR1 ENHRY and CDR2 SYGVKD. The ends lost 6 bases at V and 8 bases at J; junction bases unmatched: 18. CDR3 length: 18 amino acids. The CDR3 DNA sequence: TGTGCCATCAGGCCGACTAGCGGGGCCTTACCACGGTCGGATGAGCAGTTCTTC. Protein: CAIRPTSGALPRSDEQFF.

This chain joins TRBV6-6 and TRBJ2-5; perhaps TRBD2 as D (5 bases). Per the germline V gene, CDR1 is MNHNY and CDR2 is SVGAGI (reference sequence). The CDR3 contains 14 residues. Trimming removed 5 bases at V and 6 bases at J, with 16 bases between. The CDR3 nucleotides are TGTGCCAGCAGTCAACGGGCGGGTCCAAAGACCCAGTACTTC. This gives the protein CASSQRAGPKTQYF.

The chain recombines TRBV5-1 with TRBJ2-3, with TRBD1 identical over 9 bases. With V trimmed by 1 base and J by 1 base, 16 bases remained unmatched. Germline V lookup: CDR1 SGHRS, CDR2 YFSETQ. The length of the CDR3 is 20 residues. The CDR3 DNA follows: TGCGCCAGCAGCTTGAGGGGGACAGGGCTGAGACCCTTCGGCACAGATACGCAGTATTTT. The encoded protein is CASSLRGTGLRPFGTDTQYF.

A single count supports this clone. This chain links TRBV2 with TRBJ2-5; 7 bases are shared with TRBD2. From germline, CDR1 is SNHLY and CDR2 FYNNEI. CDR3 length: 15 residues. V trimming: 6 bases; J trimming: 5 bases; junction bases outside the gene matches: 12. The CDR3 is CASRSSGAAWETQYF. The CDR3 DNA sequence: TGTGCCAGCAGGTCGAGCGGGGCCGCCTGGGAGACCCAGTACTTC.

The V call is TRBV28, the J call TRBJ2-7; a weak D match, TRBD2 (7 bases). CDR3 length: 15 amino acids. From germline, CDR1 is MDHEN and CDR2 SYDVKM. The ends were cut back, 6 bases at V and 5 bases at J, with 20 bases in the middle. The CDR3 here is CASRPPRGAGNEQYF. The CDR3 DNA sequence: TGTGCCAGCAGACCTCCTCGGGGGGCAGGGAACGAGCAGTACTTC.

V gene TRBV15 combines with J gene TRBJ1-1, with D possibly being TRBD1 (5 bases). The V and J ends lost 5 bases and 9 bases respectively, with 16 bases between them. CDR1 and CDR2 (germline): LNHNV, YYDKDF (reference sequence). The CDR3 is made up of 13 amino acids. The CDR3 sequence is CATSPGEGRKAFF. As DNA, the CDR3 is TGTGCCACCAGCCCCGGGGAGGGGCGAAAAGCTTTCTTT.

The chain employs TRBV7-9 and TRBJ2-2, with 10 bases matching TRBD1. Per germline, CDR1 SEHNR and CDR2 FQNEAQ (reference sequence). This CDR3 region has 17 residues. V lost 5 bases to trimming and J lost 6 bases; unmatched junction nucleotides: 12. CDR3 region: CASSHLGQGLFAGELFF. In nucleotides, the CDR3 is TGTGCCAGCAGCCACCTGGGACAGGGGTTGTTCGCCGGGGAGCTGTTTTTT.

This clone appeared a single time. The chain couples TRBV28 to TRBJ1-6, with D tentatively TRBD1 (6 bases). The V end was cut by 6 bases, the J end by 7 bases, with 19 bases between. This CDR3 contains 16 residues. CDR1 MDHEN and CDR2 SYDVKM come from the germline V gene. CDR3 coding DNA: TGTGCCAGCAGCCCTAGGGAGGGGGGGAGGAATTCACCCCTCCACTTT. Translation gives CASSPREGGRNSPLHF.

The chain uses TRBV15 and TRBJ1-5, with 8 bases that match TRBD1. The ends lost 0 bases at V and 2 bases at J; junction bases unmatched: 9. CDR3 length: 18 residues. Germline V gene sequence: CDR1 LNHNV, CDR2 YYDKDF (reference sequence). CDR3 sequence (DNA): TGTGCCACCAGCAGAGATAGACAGGGGTCCTTTGGCAATCAGCCCCAGCATTTT. Protein sequence: CATSRDRQGSFGNQPQHF.

The chain joins TRBV6-6 to TRBJ2-7; 12 bases agree with TRBD2. V dropped 5 bases and J dropped 4; count of bases not matched to a gene: 12. CDR3 length equals 17 residues. CDR1 MNHNY and CDR2 SVGAGI come from the germline V gene (reference sequence). CDR3 nucleotides: TGTGCCAGCAGTCTGGGGCTAGCGGGAGGGCCTTTATACGAGCAGTACTTC. Protein sequence: CASSLGLAGGPLYEQYF.

The chain joins TRBV29-1 to TRBJ2-3, with D perhaps matching TRBD2 (6 bases). Trimming stripped 7 bases from V and 0 bases from J, with 11 bases between. The CDR3 length is 13 residues. CDR1 is SQVTM, CDR2 ANQGSEA, per germline. CDR3 in amino acids: CSGKGLSTDTQYF. The CDR3 DNA follows: TGCAGCGGGAAAGGACTAAGCACAGATACGCAGTATTTT.

Points on this clone: An end of the junction differs from the germline gene, which may be a read error. This chain joins TRBV10-2 and TRBJ2-5; D ambiguous. Per the germline V gene, CDR1 is WSHSY and CDR2 is SAAADI. This CDR3 region has 14 residues. CDR3 residues: CASSERNYQGTQYF. The DNA of the CDR3 is TGCGCCAGCAGTGAGAGGAACTATCAAGGGACCCAGTACTTC.

This clone appeared a single time. The chain employs TRBV2 and TRBJ2-7; D unclear. Trimming stripped 4 bases from V and 5 bases from J, with 9 bases between. The CDR3 is 12 residues long. The germline gives CDR1 SNHLY, CDR2 FYNNEI. CDR3 in amino acids: CASSALSHEQYF. In DNA form, the CDR3 reads TGTGCCAGCAGTGCCCTTAGTCACGAGCAGTACTTC.

The chain carries TRBV27 and TRBJ2-6; the match to TRBD1 covers 7 bases. Germline V gene lookup returns CDR1 MNHEY and CDR2 SMNVEV (reference sequence). The CDR3 contains 19 residues. The junction had 15 bases not matched to a gene; V was cut back by 6 bases and J by 1 base. The CDR3 coding sequence is TGTGCCAGCAGGCTTAAGACGGGACAGCTTTTATCTGGGGCCAACGTCCTGACTTTC. Translating it yields CASRLKTGQLLSGANVLTF. Together with reference TRBV27 and TRBJ2-6, the CDR3 gives the full variable domain: EAQVTQNPRYLITVTGKKLTVTCSQNMNHEYMSWYRQDPGLGLRQIYYSMNVEVTDKGDVPEGYKVSRKEKRNFPLILESPSPNQTSLYFCASRLKTGQLLSGANVLTFGAGSRLTVL.

The chain uses TRBV5-1 and TRBJ1-2; no reliable D call. The germline V gene encodes CDR1 SGHRS and CDR2 YFSETQ. V shed 3 bases and J shed 8 bases, with 14 bases lying between them. This CDR3 is 13 amino acids long. This chain's CDR3 is CASSSLTPGGYTF. CDR3 coding DNA: TGCGCCAGCAGCTCCCTGACCCCGGGGGGCTACACCTTC.

The rearrangement links TRBV19 to TRBJ2-7; 8 nucleotides match TRBD2. V dropped 2 bases and J dropped 0; count of bases not matched to a gene: 3. Per germline, CDR1 LNHDA and CDR2 SQIVND (reference sequence). The CDR3 length is 15 residues. CDR3 residues: CASSIRSGSSYEQYF. CDR3 nucleotide sequence: TGTGCCAGTAGTATACGGAGCGGGAGCTCCTACGAGCAGTACTTC.

The J gene is TRBJ2-5, the V gene TRBV9; 9 nucleotides match TRBD2. Germline V gives CDR1 SGDLS, CDR2 YYNGEE. J gave up 1 base and V 4 bases, and 5 bases lay outside the gene matches. This CDR3 is 15 amino acids long. CDR3 sequence (DNA): TGTGCCAGCAGCAACACACTAGCGGGCCAAGAGACCCAGTACTTC. This encodes CASSNTLAGQETQYF.

CDR3 protein: CASSWGGGVTDTQYF. The CDR3, as DNA: TGCGCCAGCAGCTGGGGCGGGGGGGTAACAGATACGCAGTATTTT. The chain couples TRBV5-1 to TRBJ2-3, with 9 bases aligning to TRBD2. CDR3 length: 15 amino acids. CDR1 is SGHRS, CDR2 YFSETQ, per germline. The V gene end was trimmed by 3 bases and the J gene end by 3 bases; junction bases not matched to a gene: 5.

This chain links TRBV6-5 with TRBJ2-7; maybe TRBD1 (5 bases). CDR1 and CDR2 from the germline V gene are MNHEY and SVGAGI. The V and J ends lost 8 bases and 5 bases respectively, with 16 bases between them. The CDR3 length is 13 residues. CDR3 sequence reads: CASLRVNRDEQYF. Here the CDR3 DNA reads TGTGCCAGCCTCAGGGTGAATAGGGACGAGCAGTACTTC.

The chain carries TRBV30 and TRBJ2-7, with 7 bases matching TRBD1. There are 13 residues in the CDR3. Germline values: CDR1 GTSNPN, CDR2 SVGIG (reference sequence). V was clipped by 5 bases and J by 2 bases; unmatched bases: 6. CDR3 nucleotide sequence: TGTGCCTGGGGCACAGGGGTCACCTACGAGCAGTACTTC. It translates to CAWGTGVTYEQYF.

The rearrangement joins TRBV27 to TRBJ1-6, with unresolved D. Germline loops: CDR1 MNHEY, CDR2 SMNVEV (reference sequence). The CDR3 spans 15 residues. V gave up 5 bases and J gave up 8 bases, with 16 bases separating them. The CDR3 sequence is CASSARGSRDSPLHF. In nucleotides, the CDR3 is TGTGCCAGCAGTGCCCGAGGGTCCCGGGATTCACCCCTCCACTTT.